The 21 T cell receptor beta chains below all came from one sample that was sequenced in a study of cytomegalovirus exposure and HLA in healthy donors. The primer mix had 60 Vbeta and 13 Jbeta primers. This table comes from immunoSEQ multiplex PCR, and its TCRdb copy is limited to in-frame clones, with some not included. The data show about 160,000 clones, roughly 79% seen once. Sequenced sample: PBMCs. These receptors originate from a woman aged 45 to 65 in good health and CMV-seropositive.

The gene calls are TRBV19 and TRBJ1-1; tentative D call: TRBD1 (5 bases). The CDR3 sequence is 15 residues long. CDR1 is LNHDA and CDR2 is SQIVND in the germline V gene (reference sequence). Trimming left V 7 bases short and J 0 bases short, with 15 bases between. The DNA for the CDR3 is TGTGCCAGTACCAGGGTACTCTCGATGAACACTGAAGCTTTCTTT. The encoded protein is CASTRVLSMNTEAFF.

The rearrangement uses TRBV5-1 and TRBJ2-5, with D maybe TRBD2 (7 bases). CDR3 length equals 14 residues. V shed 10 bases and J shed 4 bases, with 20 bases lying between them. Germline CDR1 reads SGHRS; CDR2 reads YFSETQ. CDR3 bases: TGCGCCTCATCGACAGGACTAGAAGTAGAGACCCAGTACTTC. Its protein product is CASSTGLEVETQYF. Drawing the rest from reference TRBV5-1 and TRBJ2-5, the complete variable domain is KAGVTQTPRYLIKTRGQQVTLSCSPISGHRSVSWYQQTPGQGLQFLFEYFSETQRNKGNFPGRFSGRQFSNSRSEMNVSTLELGDSALYLCASSTGLEVETQYFGPGTRLLVL.

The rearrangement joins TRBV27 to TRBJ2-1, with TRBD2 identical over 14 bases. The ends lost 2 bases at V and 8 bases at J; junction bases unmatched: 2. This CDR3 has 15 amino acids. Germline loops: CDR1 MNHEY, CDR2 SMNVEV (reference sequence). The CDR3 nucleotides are TGTGCCAGCAGTTTAGCGACTAGCGGGGGGGATGAGCAGTTCTTC. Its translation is CASSLATSGGDEQFF.

The DNA for the CDR3 is TGTGCCAGCAGCATAGCCAGGGGGAGACCTCCTTATAGCAATCAGCCCCAGCATTTT. This sequence encodes CASSIARGRPPYSNQPQHF. The chain has TRBV21-1 and TRBJ1-5; TRBD1, the D gene given by the table, was not confirmed from the DNA. TRBV21-1 is annotated as a pseudogene. This CDR3 has 19 residues.

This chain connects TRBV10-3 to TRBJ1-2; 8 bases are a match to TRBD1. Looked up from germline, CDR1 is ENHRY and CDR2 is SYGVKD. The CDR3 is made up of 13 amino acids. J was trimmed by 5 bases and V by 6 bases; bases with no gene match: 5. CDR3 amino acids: CAISPGQGYGYTF. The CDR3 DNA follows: TGTGCCATCAGCCCTGGACAGGGTTATGGCTACACCTTC.

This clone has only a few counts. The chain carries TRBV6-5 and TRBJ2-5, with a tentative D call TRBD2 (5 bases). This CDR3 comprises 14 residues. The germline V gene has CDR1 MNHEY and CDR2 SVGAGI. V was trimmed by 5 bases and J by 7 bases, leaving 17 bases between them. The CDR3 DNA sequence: TGTGCCAGCAGTCCCGGGGTCTCTCCGGGGACCCAGTACTTC. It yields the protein CASSPGVSPGTQYF.

The CDR3 DNA is TGTGCCAGTACTATCACGGGGGGTTTATCGGATCAGCCCCAGCATTTT. This codes for CASTITGGLSDQPQHF. The chain is built from TRBV19 and TRBJ1-5; the D gene is possibly TRBD1 (5 bases). In germline, CDR1 is LNHDA, CDR2 SQIVND (reference sequence). This CDR3 spans 16 amino acids. Trimming stripped 7 bases from V and 5 bases from J, with 21 bases between.

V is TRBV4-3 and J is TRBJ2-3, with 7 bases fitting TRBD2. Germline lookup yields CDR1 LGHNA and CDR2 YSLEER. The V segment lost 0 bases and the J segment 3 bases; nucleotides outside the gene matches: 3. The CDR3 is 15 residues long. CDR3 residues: CASSQDVGGTDTQYF. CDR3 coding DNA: TGCGCCAGCAGCCAAGATGTCGGGGGGACAGATACGCAGTATTTT.

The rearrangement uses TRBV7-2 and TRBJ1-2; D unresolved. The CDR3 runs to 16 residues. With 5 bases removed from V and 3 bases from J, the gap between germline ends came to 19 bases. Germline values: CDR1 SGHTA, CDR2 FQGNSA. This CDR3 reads CASSLTPGLWDYGYTF. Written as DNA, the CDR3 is TGTGCCAGCAGCCTAACTCCCGGGTTGTGGGACTATGGCTACACCTTC.

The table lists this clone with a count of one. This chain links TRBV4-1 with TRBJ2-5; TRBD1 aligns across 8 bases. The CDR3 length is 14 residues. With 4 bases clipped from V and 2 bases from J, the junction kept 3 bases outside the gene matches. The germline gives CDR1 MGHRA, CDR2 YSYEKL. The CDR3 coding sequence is TGCGCCAGCAGCCTTCAGGGGGCTCAAGAGACCCAGTACTTC. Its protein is CASSLQGAQETQYF.

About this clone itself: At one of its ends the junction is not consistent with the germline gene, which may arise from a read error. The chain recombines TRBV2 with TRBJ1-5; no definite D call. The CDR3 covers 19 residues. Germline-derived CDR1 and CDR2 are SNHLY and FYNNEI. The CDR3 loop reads CASREGAGGIAVPYQLQHF. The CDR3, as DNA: TGTGCCAGCAGGGAGGGCGCGGGAGGTATAGCCGTTCCCTATCAGCTCCAGCATTTT.

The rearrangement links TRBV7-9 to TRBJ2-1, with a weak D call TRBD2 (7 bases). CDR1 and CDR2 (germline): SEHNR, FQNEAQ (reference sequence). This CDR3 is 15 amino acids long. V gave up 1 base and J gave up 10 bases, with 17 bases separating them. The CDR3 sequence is CASSLDGGRGREQFF. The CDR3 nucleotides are TGTGCCAGCAGCTTAGATGGTGGGCGGGGGCGCGAGCAGTTCTTC.

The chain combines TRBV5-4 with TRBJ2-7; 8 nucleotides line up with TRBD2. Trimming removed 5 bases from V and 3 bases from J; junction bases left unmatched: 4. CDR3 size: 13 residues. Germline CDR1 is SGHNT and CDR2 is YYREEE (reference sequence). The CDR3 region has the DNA TGTGCCAGCAGTCTAGCGGGTCGCTACGAGCAGTACTTC. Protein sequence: CASSLAGRYEQYF.

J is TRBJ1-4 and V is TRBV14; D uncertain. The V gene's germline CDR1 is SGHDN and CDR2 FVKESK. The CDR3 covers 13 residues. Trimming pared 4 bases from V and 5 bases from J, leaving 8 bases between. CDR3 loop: CASSRGPNEKLFF. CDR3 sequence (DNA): TGTGCCAGCAGCCGAGGGCCAAATGAAAAACTGTTTTTT.

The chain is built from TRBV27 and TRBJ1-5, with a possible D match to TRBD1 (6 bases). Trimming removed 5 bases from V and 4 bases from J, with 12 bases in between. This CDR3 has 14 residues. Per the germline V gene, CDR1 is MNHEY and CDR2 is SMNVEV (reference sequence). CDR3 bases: TGTGCCAGCAGTCCCAGGACAGTAAATCAGCCCCAGCATTTT. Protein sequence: CASSPRTVNQPQHF.

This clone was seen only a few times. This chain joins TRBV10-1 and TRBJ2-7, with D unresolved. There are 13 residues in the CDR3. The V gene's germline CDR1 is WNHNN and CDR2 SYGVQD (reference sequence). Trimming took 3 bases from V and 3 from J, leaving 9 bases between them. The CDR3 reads CASSDAGNYEQYF. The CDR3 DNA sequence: TGCGCCAGCAGTGACGCAGGAAACTACGAGCAGTACTTC.

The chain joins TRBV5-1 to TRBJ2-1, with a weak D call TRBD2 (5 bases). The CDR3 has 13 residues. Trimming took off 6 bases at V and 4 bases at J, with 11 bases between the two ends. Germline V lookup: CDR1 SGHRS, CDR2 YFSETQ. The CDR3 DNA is TGCGCCAGCACTTTTGGACTGTACAATGAGCAGTTCTTC. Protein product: CASTFGLYNEQFF.

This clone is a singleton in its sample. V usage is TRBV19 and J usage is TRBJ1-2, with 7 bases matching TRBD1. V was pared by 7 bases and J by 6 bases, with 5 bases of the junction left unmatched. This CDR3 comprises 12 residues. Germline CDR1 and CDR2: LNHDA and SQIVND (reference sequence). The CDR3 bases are TGTGCCAGTATCGACAGGGTTAATGGCTACACCTTC. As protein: CASIDRVNGYTF. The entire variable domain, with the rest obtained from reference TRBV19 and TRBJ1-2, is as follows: DGGITQSPKYLFRKEGQNVTLSCEQNLNHDAMYWYRQDPGQGLRLIYYSQIVNDFQKGDIAEGYSVSREKKESFPLTVTSAQKNPTAFYLCASIDRVNGYTFGSGTRLTVV.

This CDR3 reads CASSSWAGGGSNQPQHF. CDR3 nucleotide sequence: TGTGCCAGCAGCTCCTGGGCGGGGGGCGGTAGCAATCAGCCCCAGCATTTT. The gene calls are TRBV7-2 and TRBJ1-5, with TRBD1 as a possible D gene (6 bases). The CDR3 has 17 residues. Germline CDR1 reads SGHTA; CDR2 reads FQGNSA. Trimming shortened V by 4 bases and J by 0 bases, and 16 bases separated the two germline ends.

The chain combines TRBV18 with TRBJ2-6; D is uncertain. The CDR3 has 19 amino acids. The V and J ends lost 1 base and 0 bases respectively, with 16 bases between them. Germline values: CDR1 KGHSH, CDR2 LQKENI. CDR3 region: CASSPQDNIRTSGANVLTF. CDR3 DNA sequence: TGTGCCAGCTCACCACAAGATAACATTCGCACCTCTGGGGCCAACGTCCTGACTTTC.

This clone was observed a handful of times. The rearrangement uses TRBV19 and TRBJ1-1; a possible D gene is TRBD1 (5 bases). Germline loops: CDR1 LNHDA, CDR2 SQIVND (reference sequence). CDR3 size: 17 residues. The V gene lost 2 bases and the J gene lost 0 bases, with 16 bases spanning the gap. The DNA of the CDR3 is TGTGCCAGTAGTATACCCTGGGGCGCCTCTTTGAACACTGAAGCTTTCTTT. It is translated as CASSIPWGASLNTEAFF.